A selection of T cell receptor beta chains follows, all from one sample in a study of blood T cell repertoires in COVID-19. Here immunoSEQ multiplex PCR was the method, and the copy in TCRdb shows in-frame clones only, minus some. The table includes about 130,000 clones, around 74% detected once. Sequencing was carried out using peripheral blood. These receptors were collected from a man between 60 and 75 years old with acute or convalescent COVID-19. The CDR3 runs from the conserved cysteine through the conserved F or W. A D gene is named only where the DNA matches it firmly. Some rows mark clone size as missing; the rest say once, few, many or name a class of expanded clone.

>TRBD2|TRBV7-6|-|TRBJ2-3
TGTGCCAGCAGCGGATATAGCGGGGATACGCAGTATTTT
CASSGYSGDTQYF
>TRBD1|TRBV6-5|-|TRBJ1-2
TGTGCCAGCAGTTCGACCTGGACAGGGGACAATGGCTACACCTTC
CASSSTWTGDNGYTF
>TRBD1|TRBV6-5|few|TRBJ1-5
TGTGCCAGCAGCCGCCGGGGACAGGGCGATCAGCCCCAGCATTTT
CASSRRGQGDQPQHF
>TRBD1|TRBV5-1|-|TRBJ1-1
TGCGCCAGCAGCTCTGGACAGGGGGCTGGGCGCACTGAAGCTTTCTTT
CASSSGQGAGRTEAFF
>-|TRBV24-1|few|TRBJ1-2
TGTGCCACCTCGCCAGACGGGGGTTATGGCTACACCTTC
CATSPDGGYGYTF
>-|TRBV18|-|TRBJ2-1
TGTGCCAGCTCACCCCCGGGCAGGGGGGAACACAATGAGCAGTTCTTC
CASSPPGRGEHNEQFF
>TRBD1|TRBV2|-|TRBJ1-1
TGTGCCAGCAGGGAAAGCAGGGGGCGGGACACTGAAGCTTTCTTT
CASRESRGRDTEAFF
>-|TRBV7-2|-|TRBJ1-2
TGTGCCAGCAGCTTAGCTGGCGCAGGGTATTATGGCTACACCTTC
CASSLAGAGYYGYTF
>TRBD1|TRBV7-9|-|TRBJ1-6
TGTGCCAGCAGCCACCGGGACAGGGCGGATGGTTCACCCCTCCACTTT
CASSHRDRADGSPLHF
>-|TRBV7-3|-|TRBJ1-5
TGTGCCAGCAGCTTGTTTTTGGAGGGGCCCCAGCATTTT
CASSLFLEGPQHF
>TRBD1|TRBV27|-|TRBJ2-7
TGTGCCAGAAGGCGACAGGGGCCCTCCTACGAGCAGTACTTC
CARRRQGPSYEQYF
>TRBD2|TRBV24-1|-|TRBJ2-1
TGTGCCACCAGTGATCCGGGCGGGGGTGAGCAGTTCTTC
CATSDPGGGEQFF
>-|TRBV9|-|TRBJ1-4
TGTGCCAGCAGCGTAGGTGGGAGTGATGAAAAACTGTTTTTT
CASSVGGSDEKLFF
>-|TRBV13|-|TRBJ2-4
TGTGCCAGCAGCTTCCGGGGGGCCGCTCAGAACATTCAGTACTTC
CASSFRGAAQNIQYF
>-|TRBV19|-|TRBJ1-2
TGTGCCAGTAGTATGAGTGAGGGAGGTGGCTACACCTTC
CASSMSEGGGYTF
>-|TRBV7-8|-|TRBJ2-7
TGTGCCAGCAGCTACGGAGGGGCCGCTAGATCCTACGAGCAGTACTTC
CASSYGGAARSYEQYF
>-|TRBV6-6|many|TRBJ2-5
TGTGCCAGCAGGGGCATGGAGACCCAGTACTTC
CASRGMETQYF
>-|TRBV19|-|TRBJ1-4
TGTGCCAGTAGTCTTGGGACTCTCGGGGGTGAAAAACTGTTTTTT
CASSLGTLGGEKLFF
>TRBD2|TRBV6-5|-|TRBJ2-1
TGTGCCAGCAGTTACGCGGGAGGGTACAATGAGCAGTTCTTC
CASSYAGGYNEQFF
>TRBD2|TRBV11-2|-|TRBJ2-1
TGTGCCAGCAGCTTCCTAGCGGGAGTTTACCATGAGCAGTTCTTC
CASSFLAGVYHEQFF
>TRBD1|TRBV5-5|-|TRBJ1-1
TGTGCCAGCAGCCGGATCACAGGGGGCTTCGCTGAAGCTTTCTTT
CASSRITGGFAEAFF
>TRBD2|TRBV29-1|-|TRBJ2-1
TGCAGCGCGACTAGCGGGAGACGTAACAATGAGCAGTTCTTC
CSATSGRRNNEQFF
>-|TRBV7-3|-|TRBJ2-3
TGTGCCAGCAGCTTAAACTCAGATACGCAGTATTTT
CASSLNSDTQYF
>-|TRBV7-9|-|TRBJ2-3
TGTGCCAGCAGCCCCCAGAGTCTAGCAGATACGCAGTATTTT
CASSPQSLADTQYF
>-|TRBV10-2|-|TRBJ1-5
TGCGCCAGCAGTGAGTCGGGGGGACGCAATCAGCCCCAGCATTTT
CASSESGGRNQPQHF
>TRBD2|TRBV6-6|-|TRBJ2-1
TGTGCCAGCGGTCGAAAGGGCGGGGGCTCCTACAATGAGCAGTTCTTC
CASGRKGGGSYNEQFF
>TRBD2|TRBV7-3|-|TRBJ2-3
TGTGCCAGCAGCCCGGGAGGGGGGCTGGGGGGCACAGATACGCAGTATTTT
CASSPGGGLGGTDTQYF
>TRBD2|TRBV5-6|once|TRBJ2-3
TGTGCCAGCAGCAAACTAGCGGGGGGGCACACAGATACGCAGTATTTT
CASSKLAGGHTDTQYF
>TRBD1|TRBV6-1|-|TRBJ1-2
TGTGCCAGCAGTGGCGGACAGGGGGCGAGGTCGAATGGCTACACCTTC
CASSGGQGARSNGYTF
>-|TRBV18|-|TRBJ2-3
TGTGCCAGCTCACAATCACAGGGAGCAGATACGCAGTATTTT
CASSQSQGADTQYF
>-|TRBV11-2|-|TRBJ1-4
TGTGCCAGCAGCTTAGGAGGCGGGACCTCTAATGAAAAACTGTTTTTT
CASSLGGGTSNEKLFF
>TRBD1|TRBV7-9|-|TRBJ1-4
TGTGCCAGCAGCTTAGGGGGGACAGTCGAAAAACTGTTTTTT
CASSLGGTVEKLFF
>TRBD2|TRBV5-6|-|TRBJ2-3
TGTGCCAGCAGTTCGGGACTAGCGGGGGGCCTAATAGATACGCAGTATTTT
CASSSGLAGGLIDTQYF
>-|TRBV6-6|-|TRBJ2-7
TGTGCCAGCAGTTTATCCGAGACAGCGACCTACGAGCAGTACTTC
CASSLSETATYEQYF
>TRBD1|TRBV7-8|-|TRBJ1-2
TGTGCCAGCAGCTTTCAGGGGGTATCCCCTGGCTATGGCTACACCTTC
CASSFQGVSPGYGYTF